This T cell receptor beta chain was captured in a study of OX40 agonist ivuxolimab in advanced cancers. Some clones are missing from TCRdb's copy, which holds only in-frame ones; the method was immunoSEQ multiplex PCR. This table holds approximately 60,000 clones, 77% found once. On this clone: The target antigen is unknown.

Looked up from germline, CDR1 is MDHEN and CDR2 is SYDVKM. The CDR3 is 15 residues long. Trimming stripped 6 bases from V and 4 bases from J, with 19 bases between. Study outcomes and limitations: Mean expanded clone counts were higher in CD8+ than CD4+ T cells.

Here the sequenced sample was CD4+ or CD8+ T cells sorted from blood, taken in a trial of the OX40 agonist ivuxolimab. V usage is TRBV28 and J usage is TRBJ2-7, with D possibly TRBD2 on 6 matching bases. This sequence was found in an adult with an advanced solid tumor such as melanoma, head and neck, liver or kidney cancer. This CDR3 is CASRGSGTGSYEQYF. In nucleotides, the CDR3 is TGTGCCAGCAGGGGATCGGGGACTGGCTCTTACGAGCAGTACTTC.